The 28 T cell receptor beta chains in this list originate from one sample, sequenced in a study of T cell responses to AZD1222 COVID-19 vaccine (dated by TCRdb to the early 2020s). The library was prepared using the immunoSEQ multiplex PCR assay. TCRdb retrieved this table from immuneACCESS and kept in-frame rearrangements only. Not all clones are present; in checked studies, unresolved V genes account for under half, and no reason is known for the remainder. The sample table shows about 100,000 clones, and approximately 86% are seen once. Roughly 6.3% of the sample goes to the ten largest clones. Explained via the paper, the time point label denotes: baseline before first vaccination. The sample consisted of peripheral blood, taken on day 0 of AZD1222 vaccination. The receptor source for this set is an adult in good health.

In this sample, this clone turned up once. The chain employs TRBV5-1 and TRBJ1-4, with 8 positions matching TRBD1. Germline lookup yields CDR1 SGHRS and CDR2 YFSETQ. The CDR3 is made up of 19 amino acids. The V gene end was trimmed by 0 bases and the J gene end by 7 bases; junction bases not matched to a gene: 17. CDR3 sequence reads: CASSLAIGSLGQEGEKLFF. CDR3 DNA sequence: TGCGCCAGCAGCTTGGCCATCGGGTCCTTGGGACAGGAAGGTGAAAAACTGTTTTTT. The full variable domain, in which reference TRBV5-1 and TRBJ1-4 provide the parts outside the CDR3, is KAGVTQTPRYLIKTRGQQVTLSCSPISGHRSVSWYQQTPGQGLQFLFEYFSETQRNKGNFPGRFSGRQFSNSRSEMNVSTLELGDSALYLCASSLAIGSLGQEGEKLFFGSGTQLSVL.

The chain recombines TRBV18 with TRBJ1-2, with a tentative D call TRBD1 (5 bases). Trimming removed 3 bases at V and 7 bases at J, with 24 bases between. This CDR3 is 17 amino acids long. Per the germline V gene, CDR1 is KGHSH and CDR2 is LQKENI. The CDR3 coding sequence is TGTGCCAGCTCACCTAAAATAGGGGACTCCACCCTTCGTGGCTACACCTTC. This codes for CASSPKIGDSTLRGYTF. Full variable domain (missing parts from reference TRBV18 and TRBJ1-2): NAGVMQNPRHLVRRRGQEARLRCSPMKGHSHVYWYRQLPEEGLKFMVYLQKENIIDESGMPKERFSAEFPKEGPSILRIQQVVRGDSAAYFCASSPKIGDSTLRGYTFGSGTRLTVV.

V gene TRBV9 combines with J gene TRBJ2-2, with D unclear. V dropped 2 bases and J dropped 3 bases, with 2 bases sitting between them. Germline V gene sequence: CDR1 SGDLS, CDR2 YYNGEE. The CDR3 totals 12 residues. CDR3 sequence: CASSVYTGELFF. CDR3 nucleotide sequence: TGTGCCAGCAGCGTTTACACCGGGGAGCTGTTTTTT.

This chain joins TRBV3-1 (or the pseudogene TRBV3-2) and TRBJ2-3, with 7 positions matching TRBD2. The CDR3 runs 16 residues. Trimming cost V 4 bases and J 4 bases; bases outside gene matches: 11. Germline V gene lookup returns CDR1 LGHDT and CDR2 YNNKEL (reference sequence). The CDR3 here is CASSLRTSVISDTQYF. CDR3 sequence (DNA): TGTGCCAGCAGCCTTCGGACTAGTGTCATCTCAGATACGCAGTATTTT.

The DNA of the CDR3 is TGTGCCAGTAGTATAGATCTTCGGGAAAAACTGTTTTTT. Its translation is CASSIDLREKLFF. The chain has TRBV19 and TRBJ1-4; D unclear. CDR3 length: 13 residues. The V gene's germline CDR1 is LNHDA and CDR2 SQIVND (reference sequence). Deletions cut 0 bases from V and 8 bases from J, with 7 bases between. Supplemented by reference TRBV19 and TRBJ1-4, the full variable domain reads DGGITQSPKYLFRKEGQNVTLSCEQNLNHDAMYWYRQDPGQGLRLIYYSQIVNDFQKGDIAEGYSVSREKKESFPLTVTSAQKNPTAFYLCASSIDLREKLFFGSGTQLSVL.

This clone was seen only once. V usage is TRBV5-1 and J usage is TRBJ1-1, with TRBD1 identical over 10 bases. From germline, CDR1 is SGHRS and CDR2 YFSETQ. With V trimmed by 4 bases and J by 9 bases, 9 bases remained unmatched. CDR3 length equals 14 residues. The CDR3 DNA reads as TGCGCCAGCAGCGCATCCGGGACAGGGGTTCAAGCTTTCTTT. Its protein product is CASSASGTGVQAFF. The full variable domain, completed using reference TRBV5-1 and TRBJ1-1, is KAGVTQTPRYLIKTRGQQVTLSCSPISGHRSVSWYQQTPGQGLQFLFEYFSETQRNKGNFPGRFSGRQFSNSRSEMNVSTLELGDSALYLCASSASGTGVQAFFGQGTRLTVV.

This clone has only a few counts. At one boundary the junction diverges from the germline segment, which might be a read error. The chain joins TRBV2 to TRBJ2-7; 8 bases are shared with TRBD2. The CDR3 covers 11 residues. Germline CDR1 SNHLY, CDR2 FYNNEI. CDR3 nucleotides: TGTGCCAGCAGGAGGGCGGGGGGCCAGAATTTC. Translated, it gives CASRRAGGQNF.

V is TRBV11-3 and J is TRBJ2-3; 10 bases are a match to TRBD2. Unmatched junction bases numbered 6, after V lost 4 bases and J lost 2 bases. CDR3 length equals 16 residues. CDR1 SGHNT and CDR2 YENEEA come from the germline V gene. This CDR3 is CASSSGLAAATDTQYF. DNA of the CDR3: TGTGCCAGCAGCTCCGGACTAGCGGCAGCCACAGATACGCAGTATTTT.

There are a few counts of this clone. The chain combines TRBV29-1 with TRBJ1-1; a weak D match, TRBD1 (6 bases). V was shortened by 5 bases and J by 2 bases, with 15 bases between the two germline ends. The CDR3 sequence is 14 residues long. Germline CDR1 SQVTM, CDR2 ANQGSEA. CDR3 in amino acids: CSVPIRGDNTEAFF. CDR3 DNA sequence: TGCAGCGTTCCCATCAGGGGAGATAACACTGAAGCTTTCTTT.

J is TRBJ1-4 and V is TRBV6-5, with 7 bases fitting TRBD1. J lost 7 bases, V lost 6 bases, and 11 bases had no gene match. The CDR3 has 15 residues. Germline V lookup: CDR1 MNHEY, CDR2 SVGAGI. The CDR3 reads CASRPSPRGFEKLFF. In DNA, the CDR3 is TGTGCCAGCAGACCAAGCCCCAGGGGGTTTGAAAAACTGTTTTTT.

The chain has TRBV4-1 and TRBJ2-7, with a possible D match to TRBD1 (5 bases). Trimming removed 0 bases from V and 7 bases from J, with 16 bases in between. This CDR3 spans 15 amino acids. Germline V gene data show CDR1 as MGHRA and CDR2 as YSYEKL. CDR3 DNA: TGCGCCAGCAGCCAAGACCCTGGACAAGCACGGGAGCAGTACTTC. Its translation is CASSQDPGQAREQYF.

This clone is classed as medium-sized. This rearrangement joins TRBV11-3 to TRBJ2-7, with 11 bases identical to TRBD2. Germline CDR1 is SGHNT and CDR2 is YENEEA. V lost 5 bases to trimming and J lost 4 bases; unmatched junction nucleotides: 4. This CDR3 has 14 amino acids. CDR3 bases: TGTGCCAGCAGCCCTACTAGCGGGAGTTACGAGCAGTACTTC. As protein: CASSPTSGSYEQYF.

CDR3 DNA sequence: TGCGCCAGCAGCCAAGATGAGGTAGGGGTTACTGAAGCTTTCTTT. As protein: CASSQDEVGVTEAFF. The gene calls are TRBV4-1 and TRBJ1-1; possibly TRBD1 for D (5 bases). Trimming shortened V by 0 bases and J by 5 bases, and 13 bases separated the two germline ends. The CDR3 has 15 residues. Germline-derived CDR1 and CDR2 are MGHRA and YSYEKL.

The chain recombines TRBV5-5 with TRBJ1-5; 9 bases match TRBD1. V shed 4 bases, J shed 4 bases, and the junction held 6 bases outside the gene matches. CDR3 length: 15 amino acids. From germline, CDR1 is SGHKS and CDR2 YYEKEE (reference sequence). CDR3: CASSPSGTGNQPQHF. CDR3 DNA sequence: TGTGCCAGCAGCCCTTCCGGGACAGGGAATCAGCCCCAGCATTTT.

The chain employs TRBV10-3 and TRBJ2-7; possibly TRBD1 for D (5 bases). Germline CDR1 reads ENHRY; CDR2 reads SYGVKD. V dropped 6 bases and J dropped 0 bases, with 9 bases sitting between them. The CDR3 length is 13 residues. This CDR3 is CAIRTEVSYEQYF. The DNA for the CDR3 is TGTGCCATCAGGACAGAGGTCTCCTACGAGCAGTACTTC.

The chain is built from TRBV7-2 and TRBJ2-3, with a weak D call TRBD1 (6 bases). V gave up 2 bases and J gave up 8 bases, with 20 bases separating them. The CDR3 consists of 16 residues. Germline V gene sequence: CDR1 SGHTA, CDR2 FQGNSA. CDR3 DNA sequence: TGTGCCAGCAGCTTAACGCGAGGGCCGACAGGTGGTACGCAGTATTTT. Residues: CASSLTRGPTGGTQYF.

This chain links TRBV19 with TRBJ2-7, with 9 bases lining up with TRBD1. CDR3 size: 14 residues. Losses at the gene ends were 5 bases for V and 3 bases for J; bases not matched to a gene: 5. The germline CDR1 and CDR2 sequences are LNHDA and SQIVND (reference sequence). The CDR3 nucleotides read TGTGCCAGTAGTCGGGACAGGGACTACTACGAGCAGTACTTC. Translated, it gives CASSRDRDYYEQYF.

V usage is TRBV20-1 and J usage is TRBJ1-1, with D unresolved. The CDR3 spans 13 residues. The germline V and J ends were trimmed by 3 bases and 0 bases, with 8 bases remaining between them. CDR1 is DFQATT, CDR2 SNEGSKA, per germline (reference sequence). The CDR3 spells CSASEQLNTEAFF. The DNA of the CDR3 is TGCAGTGCTAGTGAACAGTTGAACACTGAAGCTTTCTTT.

The rearrangement joins TRBV29-1 to TRBJ1-3; D not certain. V lost 3 bases and J 1 base, leaving 7 bases between the germline ends. The CDR3 runs 13 residues. Germline lookup yields CDR1 SQVTM and CDR2 ANQGSEA. CDR3 nucleotide sequence: TGCAGCGTTGAGGATTTTTCTGGAAACACCATATATTTT. It is translated as CSVEDFSGNTIYF.

The chain combines TRBV7-2 with TRBJ2-3; D gene unclear. The CDR3 extends over 12 amino acids. V lost 1 base to trimming and J lost 2 bases, with 1 base between them. CDR1 and CDR2 from the germline V gene are SGHTA and FQGNSA. The CDR3, as DNA: TGTGCCAGCAGCTTAGACACAGATACGCAGTATTTT. Residues: CASSLDTDTQYF.

The rearrangement uses TRBV30 and TRBJ1-3, with D perhaps TRBD1 (6 bases). Germline CDR1 reads GTSNPN; CDR2 reads SVGIG (reference sequence). The V end was cut by 1 base, the J end by 5 bases, with 12 bases between. There are 14 residues in the CDR3. CDR3 protein: CAWSEQGHRNTIYF. The CDR3 nucleotides are TGTGCCTGGAGTGAGCAGGGACACAGAAACACCATATATTTT.

The chain carries TRBV15 and TRBJ1-1; possible D gene TRBD1, 6 bases. CDR3 size: 15 residues. Looked up from germline, CDR1 is LNHNV and CDR2 is YYDKDF (reference sequence). V gave up 0 bases and J gave up 3 bases, with 11 bases separating them. The CDR3 reads CATSRDRGGHTEAFF. The CDR3 bases are TGTGCCACCAGCAGAGATAGGGGGGGTCACACTGAAGCTTTCTTT.

V usage is TRBV18 and J usage is TRBJ2-3, with TRBD2 matching over 10 bases. Trimming at V came to 3 bases and at J to 6 bases, leaving 6 bases not matched to a gene. Germline CDR1 reads KGHSH; CDR2 reads LQKENI. The CDR3 is 15 amino acids. This CDR3 reads CASSPGTSGVDTQYF. The CDR3, as DNA: TGTGCCAGCTCACCCGGTACTAGCGGGGTTGATACGCAGTATTTT.

The DNA for the CDR3 is TGTGCCAGCAGTTACAGAAGCACAGATACGCAGTATTTT. It is translated as CASSYRSTDTQYF. The genes are TRBV6-2 or TRBV6-3 and TRBJ2-3; D remains ambiguous. Germline V gene sequence: CDR1 MNHEY, CDR2 SVGEGT. The germline V and J ends were trimmed by 2 bases and 0 bases, with 3 bases remaining between them. This CDR3 region has 13 residues.

This chain uses TRBV24-1 with TRBJ2-1, with 10 nucleotides matching TRBD2. V lost 1 base, J lost 7 bases, and 6 bases stayed unmatched. Germline V gene data show CDR1 as KGHDR and CDR2 as SFDVKD. The CDR3 is 16 residues long. CDR3 region: CATSDFGGLAINEQFF. In DNA form, the CDR3 reads TGTGCCACCAGTGATTTTGGGGGACTAGCGATTAATGAGCAGTTCTTC.

The V call is TRBV7-2, the J call TRBJ2-7; 13 bases match TRBD2. This CDR3 is built from 17 residues. The ends lost 0 bases at V and 4 bases at J; junction bases unmatched: 6. Looked up from germline, CDR1 is SGHTA and CDR2 is FQGNSA. DNA of the CDR3: TGTGCCAGCAGCTTAGCCCCAACTAGCGGGGGGGGTTACGAGCAGTACTTC. Translated: CASSLAPTSGGGYEQYF.

The chain recombines TRBV7-6 with TRBJ2-3, with TRBD2 identical over 7 bases. Trimming removed 1 base from V and 2 bases from J; junction bases left unmatched: 6. This CDR3 has 16 amino acids. Germline CDR1 SGHVS, CDR2 FNYEAQ. CDR3 nucleotide sequence: TGTGCCAGCAGCTTAGGGTCTAGCGGACTCACAGATACGCAGTATTTT. It translates to CASSLGSSGLTDTQYF.

The chain recombines TRBV6-5 with TRBJ1-6; the match to TRBD1 covers 7 bases. Germline loops: CDR1 MNHEY, CDR2 SVGAGI. The CDR3 loop spans 12 amino acids. With V trimmed by 7 bases and J by 7 bases, 1 base remained unmatched. The CDR3 DNA follows: TGTGCCAGCAAACAGGGGAATTCACCCCTCCACTTT. It specifies CASKQGNSPLHF.